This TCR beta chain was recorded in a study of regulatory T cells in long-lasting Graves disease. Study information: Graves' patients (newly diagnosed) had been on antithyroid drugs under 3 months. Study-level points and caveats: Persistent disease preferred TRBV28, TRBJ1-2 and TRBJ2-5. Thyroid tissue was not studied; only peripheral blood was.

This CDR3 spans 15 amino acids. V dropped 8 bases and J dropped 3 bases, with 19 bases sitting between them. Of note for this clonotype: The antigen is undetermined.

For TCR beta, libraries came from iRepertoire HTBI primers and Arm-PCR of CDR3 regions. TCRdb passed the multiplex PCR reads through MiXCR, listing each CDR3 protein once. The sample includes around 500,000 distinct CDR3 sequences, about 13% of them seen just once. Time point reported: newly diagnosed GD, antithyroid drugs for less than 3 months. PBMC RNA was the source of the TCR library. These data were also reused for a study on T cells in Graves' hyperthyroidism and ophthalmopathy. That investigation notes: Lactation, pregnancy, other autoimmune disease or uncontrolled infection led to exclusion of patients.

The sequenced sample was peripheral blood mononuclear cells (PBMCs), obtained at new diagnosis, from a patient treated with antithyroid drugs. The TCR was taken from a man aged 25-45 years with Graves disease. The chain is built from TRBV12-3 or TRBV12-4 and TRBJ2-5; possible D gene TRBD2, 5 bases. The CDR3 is CASRVGVLQKETQYF. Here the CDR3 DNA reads TGTGCCAGCCGGGTGGGAGTATTACAAAAAGAGACCCAGTACTTC.